This T cell receptor (beta chain) was retrieved from a study of blood T cell repertoires in COVID-19 (TCRdb year 2020). In terms of the full investigation: The collaborator samples originated in the United States, Italy and Spain and spanned the acute and convalescent phases of COVID-19. The prospective study material was composed of cDNA or gDNA derived from T cells, B-cell-depleted T cells, or PBMCs. Subjects who had been exposed to COVID-19, were actively infected with it, or had recovered from it provided the deeply sampled blood TCRbeta repertoires that made up the dataset. The repertoires were released in a freely available public database meant as a resource for research on the immune response to SARS-CoV-2. Samples came from the ongoing ImmuneRACE study (first 160 participants) plus 1,254 subjects from 6 global collaborators. The sample metadata nearly always contained a de-identified subject ID, COVID-19 status, age in years and sex. Where available, HLA class I and class II types were obtained from metadata supplied by the sample provider rather than from assay-based typing. Paper-wide results and their limitations: How much clinical and demographic metadata was included differed by source and by participant, and the metadata was provided uncurated.

Per the germline V gene (reference sequence), LNHDA is the CDR1 and SQIVND is the CDR2. The CDR3 measures 13 amino acids from cysteine to phenylalanine. Only the CDR3 part of the read is kept: 39 bases, read in frame from the first base. V lost 5 bases and J lost 3 bases; the stretch between them is 10 bases long. Whole blood was collected in K2EDTA tubes by collaborating institutions according to the institutions' own protocols. Collaborator samples were shipped for TCRbeta analysis as frozen whole blood, isolated PBMCs, or DNA extracted from either sample type. This clone came up a few times. The antigen this receptor binds is unknown. Per-nucleotide qualities are absent, and no much larger clonotype sits a single base away. TCRbeta CDR3 regions were amplified from genomic DNA by means of the immunoSEQ Assay, a bias-controlled multiplex PCR. Per the authors' processing: Within the assay, amplification of reference gene primers was used to estimate how many nucleated cells each sample contained. Sequence reads were collapsed and filtered to measure the absolute abundance of every unique TCRbeta CDR3 rearrangement. For each sample, productive Simpson clonality was calculated by taking the square root of Simpson's diversity index across productive rearrangements. Sourced from immuneACCESS, this table was stored by TCRdb with only in-frame sequences that have V and J called. A share of the clones is absent; for the studies checked, an unresolved V gene accounts for under half, and the remainder has no known explanation. The V and J calls and clone size are taken from that table; D and trimming were inferred from the DNA. The table for this sample lists about 120,000 clones; about 85% of them were counted only once. Clones ranked in the top ten supply 5% to 7.5% of the sample.

This sequence originates from a man aged 80 or over with active or convalescent COVID-19. Sequenced input: peripheral blood. The sequence joins TRBV19 to TRBJ1-1; no confident D gene assignment can be made. The CDR3 sequence is CASSPLGYTEAFF. The nucleotide sequence reads TGTGCCAGTAGTCCCCTGGGCTACACTGAAGCTTTCTTT.